This entry lists 17 T cell receptor beta chains sequenced from one sample in a study of glioma-infiltrating T cells after dendritic cell vaccination. Sequencing was performed with immunoSEQ multiplex PCR; in TCRdb, only in-frame clones are kept and a portion is missing. The repertoire holds approximately 110,000 clones, with around 87% as singletons. The time point denotes: after dendritic cell vaccination, including at tumor progression/relapse. The source was blood, collected after dendritic cell vaccination. These receptors all come from a human donor with glioblastoma.

This rearrangement joins TRBV4-1 to TRBJ2-6; no definite D call. Germline V lookup: CDR1 MGHRA, CDR2 YSYEKL. Trimming took 2 bases from V and 0 from J, leaving 5 bases between them. This CDR3 has 15 amino acids. CDR3 DNA: TGCGCCAGCAGCCAACAGGTCTCTGGGGCCAACGTCCTGACTTTC. Amino acid sequence: CASSQQVSGANVLTF.

This chain connects TRBV18 to TRBJ1-4; D is perhaps TRBD1 (6 bases). The length of the CDR3 is 16 residues. Germline CDR1 and CDR2: KGHSH and LQKENI. V was shortened by 4 bases and J by 0 bases, with 12 bases between the two germline ends. DNA for the CDR3: TGTGCCAGCTCACTGGGGACACCAGCAACTAATGAAAAACTGTTTTTT. It codes for CASSLGTPATNEKLFF.

V is TRBV19 and J is TRBJ1-5, with 9 bases lining up with TRBD1. V trimming: 2 bases; J trimming: 3 bases; junction bases outside the gene matches: 8. CDR1 and CDR2 from the germline V gene are LNHDA and SQIVND (reference sequence). CDR3 size: 17 residues. CDR3 residues: CASSIRSGTGINQPQHF. The CDR3 DNA is TGTGCCAGTAGTATAAGGTCCGGGACAGGGATCAATCAGCCCCAGCATTTT.

The DNA of the CDR3 is TGTGCCAGCAGACGACTAGCGGGAGGGTCCTACGAGCAGTACTTC. Its translation: CASRRLAGGSYEQYF. The chain combines TRBV6-5 with TRBJ2-7; 14 bases align to TRBD2. This CDR3 contains 15 residues. Trimming removed 6 bases from V and 1 base from J; junction bases left unmatched: 2. The germline CDR1 and CDR2 sequences are MNHEY and SVGAGI.

V is TRBV7-6 and J is TRBJ2-7, with TRBD1 matching 10 bases. Germline assignment: CDR1 SGHVS and CDR2 FNYEAQ. The CDR3 is 15 amino acids. The V segment lost 2 bases and the J segment 0 bases; nucleotides outside the gene matches: 1. The CDR3 bases are TGTGCCAGCAGCTTAAGGACAGGGGGCTCCTACGAGCAGTACTTC. Protein product: CASSLRTGGSYEQYF. Looking up the rest from reference TRBV7-6 and TRBJ2-7 gives the full variable domain: GAGVSQSPRYKVTKRGQDVALRCDPISGHVSLYWYRQALGQGPEFLTYFNYEAQQDKSGLPNDRFSAERPEGSISTLTIQRTEQRDSAMYRCASSLRTGGSYEQYFGPGTRLTVT.

V gene TRBV28 combines with J gene TRBJ1-2, with 9 nucleotides matching TRBD1. Germline loops: CDR1 MDHEN, CDR2 SYDVKM. The V gene end was trimmed by 6 bases and the J gene end by 8 bases; junction bases not matched to a gene: 7. The CDR3 spans 13 residues. CDR3 DNA: TGTGCCAGCAGAACGGGACAGGGAGGAGGCTACACCTTC. This encodes CASRTGQGGGYTF.

This chain uses TRBV21-1 with TRBJ2-2; the DNA was not compared with TRBD1, the D call given in the table. TRBV21-1 has pseudogene status. CDR3 size: 19 residues. The CDR3: CASSKARRRDRGPSGELFF. The DNA of the CDR3 is TGTGCCAGCAGCAAAGCGCGGAGACGGGACAGGGGGCCCTCCGGGGAGCTGTTTTTT.

J is TRBJ1-2 and V is TRBV18, with 7 bases that match TRBD1. CDR1 is KGHSH and CDR2 is LQKENI in the germline V gene. V shed 0 bases, J shed 5 bases, and the junction held 3 bases outside the gene matches. The length of the CDR3 is 14 residues. CDR3 in amino acids: CASSPPGTEYGYTF. In DNA form, the CDR3 reads TGTGCCAGCTCACCACCCGGGACAGAATATGGCTACACCTTC.

The chain employs TRBV6-5 and TRBJ2-1; weak D call: TRBD2 (5 bases). V gave up 5 bases and J gave up 12 bases, with 17 bases separating them. The V gene's germline CDR1 is MNHEY and CDR2 SVGAGI. The CDR3 length is 13 residues. CDR3 DNA: TGTGCCAGCAGTCCCTCCGGGATTGGCGGGCAGTTCTTC. Residues: CASSPSGIGGQFF.

This clone was seen only a few times. In DNA, the CDR3 is TGTGCCAGCAGTGTAGACAGGAATGAAAAACTGTTTTTT. It encodes CASSVDRNEKLFF. This rearrangement joins TRBV2 to TRBJ1-4, with D possibly being TRBD1 (6 bases). Trimming stripped 4 bases from V and 5 bases from J, with 8 bases between. Germline values: CDR1 SNHLY, CDR2 FYNNEI. The CDR3 runs to 13 residues. Filled out from reference TRBV2 and TRBJ1-4, the complete variable domain reads EPEVTQTPSHQVTQMGQEVILRCVPISNHLYFYWYRQILGQKVEFLVSFYNNEISEKSEIFDDQFSVERPDGSNFTLKIRSTKLEDSAMYFCASSVDRNEKLFFGSGTQLSVL.

This chain uses TRBV25-1 with TRBJ2-1, with 9 bases aligning to TRBD1. Per the germline V gene, CDR1 is MGHDK and CDR2 is SYGVNS. This CDR3 has 16 amino acids. The trim removed 2 bases at V and 4 bases at J, leaving 6 bases unmatched. This CDR3 reads CASSEEGQGIYNEQFF. CDR3 nucleotides: TGTGCCAGCAGTGAAGAAGGACAGGGGATTTACAATGAGCAGTTCTTC. The full variable domain, in which reference TRBV25-1 and TRBJ2-1 provide the parts outside the CDR3, is EADIYQTPRYLVIGTGKKITLECSQTMGHDKMYWYQQDPGMELHLIHYSYGVNSTEKGDLSSESTVSRIRTEHFPLTLESARPSHTSQYLCASSEEGQGIYNEQFFGPGTRLTVL.

The chain has TRBV11-3 and TRBJ2-2, with a weak D call TRBD1 (6 bases). CDR1 SGHNT and CDR2 YENEEA come from the germline V gene. With 4 bases removed from V and 5 bases from J, the gap between germline ends came to 14 bases. The CDR3 has 15 amino acids. The CDR3 sequence is CASSSHPDSTGELFF. The CDR3 coding sequence is TGTGCCAGCAGCTCCCACCCGGACAGTACCGGGGAGCTGTTTTTT.

V gene TRBV6-1 combines with J gene TRBJ2-7; 9 bases are a match to TRBD1. The CDR3 contains 13 residues. Per germline, CDR1 MNHNS and CDR2 SASEGT. The ends lost 8 bases at V and 2 bases at J; junction bases unmatched: 4. The CDR3 DNA sequence: TGTGCCAGCGACCGGGACAGGGCCTACGAGCAGTACTTC. Its translation: CASDRDRAYEQYF.

The chain carries TRBV5-1 and TRBJ2-5; no clear D. V dropped 0 bases and J dropped 5 bases, with 8 bases sitting between them. This CDR3 comprises 13 residues. Germline CDR1 is SGHRS and CDR2 is YFSETQ. CDR3 region: CASSLGSEETQYF. CDR3 nucleotide sequence: TGCGCCAGCAGCTTGGGCTCCGAGGAGACCCAGTACTTC. The variable domain in full, with the rest retrieved from reference TRBV5-1 and TRBJ2-5, is KAGVTQTPRYLIKTRGQQVTLSCSPISGHRSVSWYQQTPGQGLQFLFEYFSETQRNKGNFPGRFSGRQFSNSRSEMNVSTLELGDSALYLCASSLGSEETQYFGPGTRLLVL.

The chain uses TRBV6-5 and TRBJ2-5, with 8 bases aligning to TRBD1. The germline V gene has CDR1 MNHEY and CDR2 SVGAGI. J gave up 2 bases and V 6 bases, and 2 bases lay outside the gene matches. The CDR3 extends over 13 amino acids. The CDR3, as DNA: TGTGCCAGCAGCAACAGGGGGCAAGAGACCCAGTACTTC. This sequence encodes CASSNRGQETQYF.

The chain is built from TRBV4-1 and TRBJ2-2, with a possible D match to TRBD1 (5 bases). V lost 0 bases, J lost 0 bases, and 8 bases lay in between. The length of the CDR3 is 16 residues. The germline CDR1 and CDR2 sequences are MGHRA and YSYEKL. The CDR3 protein is CASSQDAGSNTGELFF. Written as DNA, the CDR3 is TGCGCCAGCAGCCAAGACGCAGGGTCGAACACCGGGGAGCTGTTTTTT.

The chain employs TRBV27 and TRBJ2-1; 7 nucleotides match TRBD1. The ends lost 3 bases at V and 5 bases at J; junction bases unmatched: 7. This CDR3 region has 15 residues. Germline loops: CDR1 MNHEY, CDR2 SMNVEV (reference sequence). As DNA, the CDR3 is TGTGCCAGCAGTTTTACAGGGGTTGTCCACAATGAGCAGTTCTTC. As protein: CASSFTGVVHNEQFF.